These T cell receptor beta chains were read from a single sample in a study of T cell changes during pregnancy in multiple sclerosis. Only in-frame clones appear in the TCRdb table, and some are missing; sequencing was by immunoSEQ multiplex PCR. Seen here are 55,000 to 85,000 clones, over 85% observed once, and the top ten hold about 1.2%. Sequencing used peripheral blood, obtained in the third trimester of pregnancy. Source of these receptors: a female donor with multiple sclerosis, enrolled in a pregnancy study. Both conserved end residues are part of each CDR3. A D gene is named only where the DNA matches it firmly. Rows may omit the clone size; those that give it use once, few, many or a size class.

j_call clone_size d_call v_call cdr3_nt cdr3_aa
TRBJ2-7 once - TRBV28 TGTGCCAGCAGTGGACTGATGAGCTCCTACGAGCAGTACTTC CASSGLMSSYEQYF
TRBJ2-7 - - TRBV2 TGTGCCAGCAGACCCAGCCTAGTGCCGGGTAGCTACGAGCAGTACTTC CASRPSLVPGSYEQYF
TRBJ1-1 once - TRBV7-9 TGTGCCAGCAGCTCCAAGAACACTGAAGCTTTCTTT CASSSKNTEAFF
TRBJ2-2 - - TRBV28 TGTGCCAGCAGGCGGACATCGAACACCGGGGAGCTGTTTTTT CASRRTSNTGELFF
TRBJ2-6 - - TRBV30 TGTGCCTGTAGGGGCTCTGGGGCCAACGTCCTGACTTTC CACRGSGANVLTF
TRBJ2-1 - - TRBV4-1 TGCGCCAGCAGCCTCGAGGAGAATGAGCAGTTCTTC CASSLEENEQFF
TRBJ2-2 - - TRBV11-2 TGTGCCAGCAGCTTCGGGGGTTTTACCGGGGAGCTGTTTTTT CASSFGGFTGELFF
TRBJ2-7 - TRBD1 TRBV6-4 TGTGCCAGCAGTCCAGGGGGATTACCCTACGAGCAGTACTTC CASSPGGLPYEQYF
TRBJ2-3 - - TRBV11-2 TGTGCCAGCTTTCCTAGCGAGAGCACAGATACGCAGTATTTT CASFPSESTDTQYF
TRBJ2-4 - - TRBV5-6 TGTGCCAGCAGCCGACGGGGGGCGTCCAAAAACATTCAGTACTTC CASSRRGASKNIQYF
TRBJ2-1 - - TRBV19 TGTGCCAGTAGTATCGGGGCGGGACCTAACCAGTTCTTC CASSIGAGPNQFF
TRBJ1-1 - - TRBV10-3 TGTGCCATTTCAAAGTCCACTTCCAACACTGAAGCTTTCTTT CAISKSTSNTEAFF
TRBJ1-3 - - TRBV11-2 TGTGCCAGCAGCTTAGCAGGGCCTGGAAACACCATATATTTT CASSLAGPGNTIYF
TRBJ1-1 - - TRBV7-2 TGTGCCAGCAGTAACAGGATGAACACTGAAGCTTTCTTT CASSNRMNTEAFF
TRBJ2-5 - TRBD1 TRBV28 TGTGCCAGCAGTGAACAGGGGCCAGCCGAGACCCAGTACTTC CASSEQGPAETQYF
TRBJ1-1 - - TRBV5-8 TGTGCCAGCAGCTTTGACAGGTTTCCGAACACTGAAGCTTTCTTT CASSFDRFPNTEAFF
TRBJ2-3 - TRBD1 TRBV2 TGTGCCAGCACGCGAGGGGGCATAACAGATACGCAGTATTTT CASTRGGITDTQYF
TRBJ1-2 few TRBD1 TRBV27 TGTGCCAGCGGGGACAGCTCCAACTATGGCTACACCTTC CASGDSSNYGYTF
TRBJ2-3 - TRBD2 TRBV5-1 TGCGCCAGCAGCTTGGGTTTTGGGACTAGCGGGAGTACAGATACGCAGTATTTT CASSLGFGTSGSTDTQYF
TRBJ1-1 - TRBD1 TRBV5-6 TGTGCCAGCAACCTACAGGGGGCCACTGAAGCTTTCTTT CASNLQGATEAFF
TRBJ2-7 - TRBD2 TRBV7-9 TGTGCCAGCAGCCCAGTAGCGGGAGCGGCCGAGCAGTACTTC CASSPVAGAAEQYF